Shown below are 31 T cell receptor beta chains from a single sample sequenced in a study of PD-1 blockade in mismatch repair-deficient tumors. Some clones are missing from TCRdb's copy, which holds only in-frame ones; the method was immunoSEQ multiplex PCR. The sample contains roughly 17,000 clones, about 80% of which appear only once. The sample here was PBMCs, taken about 22 weeks after starting pembrolizumab. The receptor source for this set is an adult with mismatch repair-deficient cancer.

The genes are TRBV10-3 and TRBJ2-7, with TRBD2 as a possible D gene (5 bases). CDR1 is ENHRY, CDR2 SYGVKD, per germline. This CDR3 is 13 amino acids long. Trimming shortened V by 5 bases and J by 0 bases, and 8 bases separated the two germline ends. As DNA, the CDR3 is TGTGCCATCAGTAGGACTGACTCCTACGAGCAGTACTTC. Translating it yields CAISRTDSYEQYF.

The chain couples TRBV5-1 to TRBJ2-5; D perhaps matches TRBD2 (5 bases). CDR3 length equals 14 residues. V lost 1 base, J lost 2 bases, and 9 bases lay in between. CDR1 is SGHRS, CDR2 YFSETQ, per germline. The DNA of the CDR3 is TGCGCCAGCAGCTTGTTTGGAGGACAAGAGACCCAGTACTTC. Its protein product is CASSLFGGQETQYF.

The chain recombines TRBV5-4 with TRBJ1-1; TRBD1 might be the D (6 bases). The CDR3 consists of 15 residues. The germline gives CDR1 SGHNT, CDR2 YYREEE (reference sequence). The ends were cut back, 0 bases at V and 1 base at J, with 10 bases in the middle. CDR3 nucleotides: TGTGCCAGCAGCTTGGCAGGGGCATCGAACACTGAAGCTTTCTTT. It yields the protein CASSLAGASNTEAFF.

This sequence joins TRBV7-6 and TRBJ1-1; no definite D call. CDR1 SGHVS and CDR2 FNYEAQ come from the germline V gene. The CDR3 is 13 amino acids. V lost 3 bases, J lost 1 base, and 6 bases lay in between. CDR3 amino acids: CASSFQENTEAFF. CDR3 DNA: TGTGCCAGCAGCTTTCAGGAGAACACTGAAGCTTTCTTT. Full variable domain (outside the CDR3, taken from reference TRBV7-6 and TRBJ1-1): GAGVSQSPRYKVTKRGQDVALRCDPISGHVSLYWYRQALGQGPEFLTYFNYEAQQDKSGLPNDRFSAERPEGSISTLTIQRTEQRDSAMYRCASSFQENTEAFFGQGTRLTVV.

This chain links TRBV10-3 with TRBJ1-2; 11 bases line up with TRBD1. The V and J ends lost 5 bases and 3 bases, in that order; junction bases with no gene match: 5. The CDR3 totals 15 residues. Germline V gene data show CDR1 as ENHRY and CDR2 as SYGVKD. The CDR3: CAISRSGQGDYGYTF. The CDR3 nucleotides read TGTGCCATCAGTAGGTCGGGACAGGGGGACTATGGCTACACCTTC.

The chain couples TRBV2 to TRBJ2-4, with D perhaps matching TRBD2 (6 bases). CDR3 length: 17 residues. CDR1 and CDR2 (germline): SNHLY, FYNNEI. Trimming removed 4 bases at V and 1 base at J, with 17 bases between. CDR3 sequence reads: CASSGDGGLVAKNIQYF. The CDR3 region has the DNA TGTGCCAGCAGTGGGGATGGGGGGTTGGTGGCCAAAAACATTCAGTACTTC.

The chain recombines TRBV7-2 with TRBJ2-3, with unresolved D. Germline V CDR1 and CDR2: SGHTA, FQGNSA. This CDR3 has 12 amino acids. The V gene lost 5 bases and the J gene lost 2 bases, with 5 bases spanning the gap. The CDR3 spells CASSLFTDTQYF. CDR3 in DNA: TGTGCCAGCAGCCTTTTCACAGATACGCAGTATTTT.

The CDR3 protein is CSASFGGLYF. CDR3 coding DNA: TGCAGTGCTAGTTTTGGGGGACTGTACTTC. The chain combines TRBV20-1 with TRBJ2-7; D is possibly TRBD2 (6 bases). This CDR3 spans 10 amino acids. The V and J ends lost 3 bases and 12 bases respectively, with 12 bases between them. The germline V gene has CDR1 DFQATT and CDR2 SNEGSKA (reference sequence).

This chain links TRBV5-4 with TRBJ1-4; D gene ambiguous. V lost 0 bases to trimming and J lost 8 bases, with 11 bases between them. The germline CDR1 and CDR2 sequences are SGHNT and YYREEE (reference sequence). The CDR3 consists of 14 residues. This chain's CDR3 is CASSLGLEGEKLFF. CDR3 in DNA: TGTGCCAGCAGCTTGGGCCTGGAGGGAGAAAAACTGTTTTTT.

The chain employs TRBV6-5 and TRBJ2-1, with a possible D match to TRBD1 (6 bases). This CDR3 region has 15 residues. Trimming took 6 bases from V and 7 from J, leaving 19 bases between them. Germline loops: CDR1 MNHEY, CDR2 SVGAGI. The CDR3 sequence: CASSLMQGFSNEQFF. In DNA form, the CDR3 reads TGTGCCAGCAGCCTTATGCAGGGGTTTTCAAATGAGCAGTTCTTC.

The chain recombines TRBV19 with TRBJ1-4; D ambiguous. The CDR3 is made up of 14 amino acids. Germline-derived CDR1 and CDR2 are LNHDA and SQIVND (reference sequence). Trimming stripped 9 bases from V and 6 bases from J, with 17 bases between. CDR3 sequence (DNA): TGTGCCAGCTCTCCCGGGTTATTAGATGAAAAACTGTTTTTT. Amino acids: CASSPGLLDEKLFF.

V is TRBV6-5 and J is TRBJ2-7; TRBD1 agrees at 7 bases. The germline gives CDR1 MNHEY, CDR2 SVGAGI. J gave up 3 bases and V 7 bases, and 9 bases lay outside the gene matches. CDR3 length equals 14 residues. CDR3 DNA sequence: TGTGCCAGCAAGAGCCCCGGGACAGTCTACGAGCAGTACTTC. Translation gives CASKSPGTVYEQYF.

The chain couples TRBV7-9 to TRBJ2-7, with D maybe TRBD2 (6 bases). Trimming took 4 bases from V and 3 from J, leaving 10 bases between them. Germline V gene data show CDR1 as SEHNR and CDR2 as FQNEAQ (reference sequence). This CDR3 has 13 amino acids. CDR3 DNA sequence: TGTGCCAGCAGCTCGGGACTCAACTACGAGCAGTACTTC. Encoded protein: CASSSGLNYEQYF.

This chain links TRBV2 with TRBJ1-5; D might be TRBD1 (6 bases). Between the trimmed V and J ends, which lost 2 bases and 3 bases, there was a span of 11 bases. Germline V lookup: CDR1 SNHLY, CDR2 FYNNEI. The CDR3 extends over 15 amino acids. The CDR3 loop reads CASSEITGFNQPQHF. In DNA, the CDR3 is TGTGCCAGCAGTGAAATTACAGGGTTCAATCAGCCCCAGCATTTT.

The rearrangement uses TRBV28 and TRBJ1-6; D not certain. The CDR3 runs 12 residues. The germline gives CDR1 MDHEN, CDR2 SYDVKM. V was pared by 3 bases and J by 10 bases, with 7 bases between. The CDR3 loop is CASSFSESPLHF. CDR3 DNA sequence: TGTGCCAGCAGTTTCTCGGAGTCACCCCTCCACTTT.

This rearrangement joins TRBV18 to TRBJ2-1; 13 nucleotides match TRBD2. Germline CDR1 is KGHSH and CDR2 is LQKENI. This CDR3 is 16 amino acids long. Unmatched junction bases numbered 8, after V lost 5 bases and J lost 7 bases. The CDR3 here is CASSTATSGRINEQFF. DNA for the CDR3: TGTGCCAGCTCAACCGCGACTAGCGGGAGGATTAATGAGCAGTTCTTC.

This chain uses TRBV28 with TRBJ1-1; D is possibly TRBD1 (5 bases). The V gene lost 7 bases and the J gene lost 2 bases, with 11 bases spanning the gap. The CDR3 has 13 residues. CDR1 MDHEN and CDR2 SYDVKM come from the germline V gene. CDR3 sequence: CASKTGTNTEAFF. DNA of the CDR3: TGTGCCAGCAAAACAGGAACCAACACTGAAGCTTTCTTT.

This clone appeared once. This rearrangement joins TRBV18 to TRBJ2-3, with a weak D call TRBD2 (5 bases). V gave up 3 bases and J gave up 4 bases, with 8 bases separating them. The germline V gene has CDR1 KGHSH and CDR2 LQKENI. This CDR3 contains 13 residues. The CDR3 region has the DNA TGTGCCAGCTCACCCGGGATCGCAGATACGCAGTATTTT. Protein product: CASSPGIADTQYF.

The chain is built from TRBV10-2 and TRBJ1-5; TRBD1 might be the D (6 bases). The CDR3 runs to 13 residues. Germline V gene sequence: CDR1 WSHSY, CDR2 SAAADI. V was cut by 6 bases and J by 5 bases, with 11 bases left in between. CDR3 DNA: TGCGCCAGCAGGGACAGTCTGGATCAGCCCCAGCATTTT. Its protein product is CASRDSLDQPQHF.

The rearrangement links TRBV29-1 to TRBJ2-7, with a weak D call TRBD1 (6 bases). CDR1 is SQVTM and CDR2 is ANQGSEA in the germline V gene. Trimming left V 5 bases short and J 3 bases short, with 14 bases between. This CDR3 is built from 13 residues. This chain's CDR3 is CSVPGQGHYEQYF. In DNA form, the CDR3 reads TGCAGCGTTCCGGGCCAGGGACACTACGAGCAGTACTTC.

V and J are TRBV19 and TRBJ2-2, with 8 positions matching TRBD1. The length of the CDR3 is 15 residues. V gave up 7 bases and J gave up 7 bases; unmatched junction bases: 11. Looked up from germline, CDR1 is LNHDA and CDR2 is SQIVND (reference sequence). The CDR3 is CASKDRDLNGGELFF. In DNA, the CDR3 is TGTGCCAGTAAGGACAGGGACCTTAACGGCGGGGAGCTGTTTTTT.

J is TRBJ1-1 and V is TRBV5-1; 7 positions match TRBD1. Losses at the gene ends were 2 bases for V and 5 bases for J; bases not matched to a gene: 12. CDR3 length: 16 residues. Germline V gene sequence: CDR1 SGHRS, CDR2 YFSETQ. The CDR3 nucleotides are TGCGCCAGCAGCTTCATTCCAGGGGGAGTACCGACTGAAGCTTTCTTT. Its translation is CASSFIPGGVPTEAFF.

This chain uses TRBV18 with TRBJ2-1, with 15 bases lining up with TRBD2. Per germline, CDR1 KGHSH and CDR2 LQKENI. CDR3 length equals 15 residues. After removal of 3 bases from V and 8 bases from J, the junction contained 2 bases not matched to a gene. CDR3 in DNA: TGTGCCAGCTCACCCGGACTAGCGGGAGGGTATGAGCAGTTCTTC. Protein: CASSPGLAGGYEQFF.

The chain combines TRBV19 with TRBJ2-2; 11 positions match TRBD1. Germline values: CDR1 LNHDA, CDR2 SQIVND (reference sequence). V was clipped by 4 bases and J by 7 bases; unmatched bases: 5. This CDR3 contains 15 residues. The CDR3 loop reads CASSTGQGAVGELFF. Here the CDR3 DNA reads TGTGCCAGTAGTACCGGACAGGGGGCGGTCGGGGAGCTGTTTTTT.

V and J are TRBV18 and TRBJ2-7; 9 bases map to TRBD1. Germline V gives CDR1 KGHSH, CDR2 LQKENI. V lost 3 bases and J lost 2; bases outside the gene matches: 5. The CDR3 extends over 15 amino acids. The CDR3 bases are TGTGCCAGCTCACCTCCCGGGACAGGGACCTACGAGCAGTACTTC. As protein: CASSPPGTGTYEQYF.

The chain carries TRBV9 and TRBJ2-1; D uncertain. V lost 0 bases and J lost 0, with 7 bases in between. Germline V gene sequence: CDR1 SGDLS, CDR2 YYNGEE. This CDR3 is 15 amino acids long. This chain's CDR3 is CASSVVPNSYNEQFF. The CDR3 DNA is TGTGCCAGCAGCGTAGTCCCCAACTCCTACAATGAGCAGTTCTTC.

V and J are TRBV7-9 and TRBJ2-2; TRBD1 matches 9 bases. CDR1 is SEHNR and CDR2 is FQNEAQ in the germline V gene (reference sequence). V was pared by 3 bases and J by 7 bases, with 6 bases of the junction left unmatched. This CDR3 spans 15 amino acids. CDR3 residues: CASSLDRGRFGELFF. The CDR3 region has the DNA TGTGCCAGCAGCTTGGACAGGGGTCGGTTCGGGGAGCTGTTTTTT.

The chain has TRBV19 and TRBJ1-4, with unresolved D. Germline CDR1 is LNHDA and CDR2 is SQIVND (reference sequence). This CDR3 has 11 residues. V dropped 3 bases and J dropped 10 bases, with 6 bases sitting between them. For the CDR3, the DNA is TGTGCCAGTAGTATTGCGGCAAAACTGTTTTTT. It is translated as CASSIAAKLFF. Full variable domain (remainder filled in from reference TRBV19 and TRBJ1-4): DGGITQSPKYLFRKEGQNVTLSCEQNLNHDAMYWYRQDPGQGLRLIYYSQIVNDFQKGDIAEGYSVSREKKESFPLTVTSAQKNPTAFYLCASSIAAKLFFGSGTQLSVL.

This chain connects TRBV2 to TRBJ1-1, with no clear D. The CDR3 loop spans 13 amino acids. Per the germline V gene, CDR1 is SNHLY and CDR2 is FYNNEI. V gave up 11 bases and J gave up 3 bases, with 16 bases separating them. The CDR3 sequence is CAGGWQLHTEAFF. The DNA of the CDR3 is TGTGCCGGCGGTTGGCAGTTGCACACTGAAGCTTTCTTT.

In DNA form, the CDR3 reads TGTGCCAGCTCACCAGAGTCAGCGCCGTCTGGAAACACCATATATTTT. Protein sequence: CASSPESAPSGNTIYF. The genes are TRBV18 and TRBJ1-3, with unresolved D. This CDR3 has 16 amino acids. V was cut by 2 bases and J by 1 base, with 12 bases left in between. Germline CDR1 KGHSH, CDR2 LQKENI.

The rearrangement links TRBV5-4 to TRBJ2-7, with TRBD1 matching 7 bases. The germline CDR1 and CDR2 sequences are SGHNT and YYREEE (reference sequence). V lost 4 bases to trimming and J lost 0 bases; unmatched junction nucleotides: 1. The CDR3 extends over 13 amino acids. DNA of the CDR3: TGTGCCAGCAGCCCAGGGGGCTCCTACGAGCAGTACTTC. Encoded protein: CASSPGGSYEQYF.